The clone carrying this TCR beta chain was seen a single time. Its antigen remains unidentified. The data originate from a study of T cell responses to AZD1222 COVID-19 vaccine. Study-level background: The analysis combined second doses at about 4 or about 12 weeks. Findings and limits, study-wide: Close to half of spike-specific TCRs reportedly recognize unmutated variant regions. Most donors were white British, females outnumbered males, and clonal diversity was possibly underestimated. Just a handful of AZD1222 recipients tested seropositive at baseline.

The data were produced by immunoSEQ multiplex PCR, yet TCRdb's version contains in-frame clones alone and is incomplete. This table has 150,000 or so clones, around 95% appearing once. This sequence originates from an adult in good health. The sequencing used peripheral blood, collected on day 0 of AZD1222 vaccination.

CDR3 loop: CAAMDRGSGNTIYF. CDR3 in DNA: TGTGCCGCTATGGACAGGGGCTCTGGAAACACCATATATTTT. The chain joins TRBV28 to TRBJ1-3; TRBD1 agrees at 9 bases. The germline V gene has CDR1 MDHEN and CDR2 SYDVKM. The CDR3 loop spans 14 amino acids. The junction had 5 bases not matched to a gene; V was cut back by 11 bases and J by 0 bases.